This T cell receptor (beta chain) was found in a study of prognosis after radiotherapy for stage I lung cancer. Broader study findings: After stereotactic body radiation therapy, patients with later distant metastases showed lower Shannon entropy. In patients with versus without metastases, TRBV and TRBJ gene usage reportedly differed.

The table lists this clonotype with many counts. Its antigen is not identified. CDR3 length: 14 amino acids. Germline V gene sequence: CDR1 SNHLY, CDR2 FYNNEI. Trimming stripped 3 bases from V and 5 bases from J, with 8 bases between. The study amplified the TCR beta CDR3 region from genomic DNA. This amplification was carried out by two rounds of multiplex PCR. Round-one PCR had primers specific to each TRBV and TRBJ gene. In TCRdb, the multiplex PCR reads were re-called with MiXCR into one record per CDR3 protein. The sample lists 20,000 to 25,000 distinct CDR3 sequences, roughly 45% occurring once. V and J are TRBV2 and TRBJ1-6; D unresolved. The receptor was isolated from a donor over 45 with non-small cell lung cancer. The material was PBMCs, obtained before or after stereotactic body radiation therapy (not recorded which). For the CDR3, the DNA is TGTGCCAGCAGTGAGGTGGGGAATAATTCACCCCTCCACTTT. Amino acid sequence: CASSEVGNNSPLHF.